Listed here are 10 T cell receptor beta chains from one sample, sequenced in a study of blood T cells in healthy people across ages. Sample-barcoded 5' priming and a J-beta primer mix drove a second PCR of 7 to 11 cycles. TCRdb recomputed calls from the 5' RACE reads with MiXCR, one row per CDR3 protein. The sample lists about 670,000 distinct CDR3 sequences, roughly 41% occurring once. Source material: blood. The receptors stem from a man older than 75 in good health.

As concerns this clonotype: This may arise from a read error, as a much more abundant clone is one base away. V and J are TRBV13 and TRBJ2-5; TRBD2 matches 14 bases. This CDR3 has 14 amino acids. Germline assignment: CDR1 PRHDT and CDR2 FYEKMQ (reference sequence). CDR3 sequence reads: CACSRTSGRSEQYF. The CDR3 coding sequence is TGTGCCTGCAGCCGGACTAGCGGGAGGAGTGAGCAGTACTTC.

V usage is TRBV7-8 and J usage is TRBJ1-5; D remains unclear. Trimming removed 1 base from V and 2 bases from J, with 6 bases in between. This CDR3 contains 14 residues. Germline CDR1 is SGHVS and CDR2 is FQNEAQ. This CDR3 is CASSLEFRNQPQHF. The CDR3 coding sequence is TGTGCCAGCAGCTTAGAGTTCCGCAATCAGCCCCAGCATTTT.

Comment on this clonotype: One base away lies a much larger clone, so this may be a sequencing read error. The chain recombines TRBV20-1 with TRBJ2-7; weak D call: TRBD1 (5 bases). Germline loops: CDR1 DFQATT, CDR2 SNEGSKA (reference sequence). Deletions cut 3 bases from V and 2 bases from J, with 14 bases between. This CDR3 comprises 14 residues. The CDR3 DNA is TGCAGTGCTAGGGTACAGGAATCAGCCTACGAGCAGTACTTC. Encoded protein: CSARVQESAYEQYF.

This clonotype was seen only a few times. J is TRBJ1-1 and V is TRBV10-3, with a weak D call TRBD1 (6 bases). Trimming removed 0 bases from V and 1 base from J, with 12 bases in between. The germline CDR1 and CDR2 sequences are ENHRY and SYGVKD. CDR3 length equals 16 residues. The CDR3 is CAISESGGLGNTEAFF. The DNA of the CDR3 is TGTGCCATCAGTGAGTCGGGGGGCTTGGGGAACACTGAAGCTTTCTTT.

This chain links TRBV5-6 with TRBJ1-1; D unresolved. The V end lost 4 bases, the J end lost 4 bases, and 11 bases lay between the germline ends. This CDR3 contains 13 residues. In germline, CDR1 is SGHDT, CDR2 YYEEEE. This CDR3 is CASSRGIGTEAFF. The CDR3 DNA is TGTGCCAGCAGCCGAGGGATAGGCACTGAAGCTTTCTTT.

The chain uses TRBV7-2 and TRBJ1-4, with 8 bases that match TRBD1. V shed 5 bases and J 8 bases; nucleotides not matched to a gene: 7. The CDR3 is 14 residues long. CDR1 SGHTA and CDR2 FQGNSA come from the germline V gene. As DNA, the CDR3 is TGTGCCAGCAGCCCAGGGACAGGTTTGGAAAAACTGTTTTTT. It yields the protein CASSPGTGLEKLFF. The full variable domain, with the rest looked up from reference TRBV7-2 and TRBJ1-4, is GAGVSQSPSNKVTEKGKDVELRCDPISGHTALYWYRQSLGQGLEFLIYFQGNSAPDKSGLPSDRFSAERTGGSVSTLTIQRTQQEDSAVYLCASSPGTGLEKLFFGSGTQLSVL.

This clonotype occurred many times. The chain recombines TRBV14 with TRBJ2-7, with D perhaps TRBD1 or TRBD2 (5 bases each). Germline V CDR1 and CDR2: SGHDN, FVKESK. This CDR3 comprises 13 residues. The V and J ends lost 1 base and 4 bases respectively, with 8 bases between them. CDR3 residues: CASSQVWGYEQYF. The CDR3 DNA is TGTGCCAGCAGCCAAGTTTGGGGGTACGAGCAGTACTTC.

V and J are TRBV15 and TRBJ2-3; 11 bases fit TRBD2. J gave up 4 bases and V 0 bases, and 6 bases lay outside the gene matches. CDR1 and CDR2 (germline): LNHNV, YYDKDF (reference sequence). The CDR3 extends over 17 amino acids. The CDR3 sequence is CATSRDLLAGVPDTQYF. The CDR3 DNA sequence: TGTGCCACCAGCAGAGATTTACTAGCGGGAGTCCCAGATACGCAGTATTTT.

The chain combines TRBV7-2 with TRBJ2-5, with D perhaps matching TRBD1 or TRBD2 (5 bases each). In germline, CDR1 is SGHTA, CDR2 FQGNSA. The CDR3 spans 17 residues. V lost 2 bases to trimming and J lost 3 bases, with 19 bases between them. The CDR3 region has the DNA TGTGCCAGCAGCTTAATTTCGGCGAGGGGACCAAAAGAGACCCAGTACTTC. Residues: CASSLISARGPKETQYF.

This clonotype has a handful of counts. The CDR3 DNA reads as TGCAGTGCAGAACTAGCGGGAGTACGTCTCGAGCAGTACTTC. This sequence encodes CSAELAGVRLEQYF. The gene calls are TRBV20-1 and TRBJ2-7; TRBD2 aligns across 11 bases. CDR3 length: 14 amino acids. Germline CDR1 DFQATT, CDR2 SNEGSKA (reference sequence). V trimming: 6 bases; J trimming: 6 bases; junction bases outside the gene matches: 10.